These 29 T cell receptor beta chains share one sample of origin, sequenced in a study of blood T cell repertoires in COVID-19. Assay used: immunoSEQ multiplex PCR; TCRdb lists only in-frame clones, some missing. The profile shows about 160,000 clones, about four fifths of them singletons. Material for sequencing was peripheral blood. Receptor source: a woman aged 55-69 years with COVID-19, enrolled during active disease.

The chain carries TRBV19 and TRBJ2-6, with D possibly being TRBD2 (5 bases). The germline V gene encodes CDR1 LNHDA and CDR2 SQIVND (reference sequence). V was pared by 3 bases and J by 4 bases, with 10 bases between. CDR3 length equals 15 residues. CDR3 sequence reads: CASSIGVSGANVLTF. The CDR3 DNA follows: TGTGCCAGTAGTATCGGGGTCTCGGGGGCCAACGTCCTGACTTTC.

This chain joins TRBV18 and TRBJ2-3; no definite D call. Germline-derived CDR1 and CDR2 are KGHSH and LQKENI. Trimming took 3 bases from V and 5 from J, leaving 12 bases between them. The CDR3 is made up of 14 amino acids. The CDR3 loop reads CASSPPVVRDTQYF. The CDR3 DNA sequence: TGTGCCAGCTCACCGCCGGTGGTCCGAGATACGCAGTATTTT.

The V gene is TRBV5-1, the J gene TRBJ2-2; 11 bases agree with TRBD2. J gave up 6 bases and V 3 bases, and 13 bases lay outside the gene matches. Looked up from germline, CDR1 is SGHRS and CDR2 is YFSETQ. CDR3 size: 18 residues. The CDR3: CASSSGTSGSRWAGELFF. CDR3 DNA: TGCGCCAGCAGCTCGGGGACTAGCGGATCGAGGTGGGCCGGGGAGCTGTTTTTT.

This clone appeared a few times. The CDR3 here is CASSQEERSPSYNEQFF. The CDR3 nucleotides are TGCGCCAGCAGCCAAGAGGAGCGATCCCCCTCCTACAATGAGCAGTTCTTC. The chain has TRBV4-1 and TRBJ2-1, with D unclear. Germline CDR1 is MGHRA and CDR2 is YSYEKL. Trimming left V 0 bases short and J 0 bases short, with 12 bases between. This CDR3 is 17 amino acids long.

The V call is TRBV5-6, the J call TRBJ1-4; TRBD1 aligns across 9 bases. The trim removed 4 bases at V and 6 bases at J, leaving 13 bases unmatched. This CDR3 has 17 residues. In germline, CDR1 is SGHDT, CDR2 YYEEEE. This CDR3 is CASSQITGQGLDEKLFF. Here the CDR3 DNA reads TGTGCCAGCAGCCAGATCACCGGACAGGGGTTAGATGAAAAACTGTTTTTT.

The chain links TRBV4-1 to TRBJ2-7; maybe TRBD1 (6 bases). V lost 0 bases and J lost 9, with 18 bases in between. Germline V lookup: CDR1 MGHRA, CDR2 YSYEKL. The CDR3 contains 15 residues. The CDR3 region is CASSQERSSARGQYF. CDR3 coding DNA: TGCGCCAGCAGCCAAGAACGATCCAGTGCCAGGGGGCAGTACTTC.

This chain links TRBV7-2 with TRBJ2-7, with D tentatively TRBD2 (5 bases). Germline CDR1 reads SGHTA; CDR2 reads FQGNSA. Trimming took 5 bases from V and 6 from J, leaving 8 bases between them. The CDR3 loop spans 11 amino acids. The CDR3 nucleotides read TGTGCCAGCAGCCGACGGGGCGAGCAGTACTTC. It specifies CASSRRGEQYF.

The count of this clone is one. The gene calls are TRBV5-1 and TRBJ1-2; tentative D call: TRBD1 (6 bases). Trimming stripped 1 base from V and 2 bases from J, with 12 bases between. Germline CDR1 reads SGHRS; CDR2 reads YFSETQ. CDR3 size: 15 residues. The DNA for the CDR3 is TGCGCCAGCAGCTTGACCCCAGGGGCCAACTATGGCTACACCTTC. This encodes CASSLTPGANYGYTF.

This chain uses TRBV9 with TRBJ2-7; D is ambiguous. There are 15 residues in the CDR3. Germline V gene sequence: CDR1 SGDLS, CDR2 YYNGEE. V was clipped by 4 bases and J by 0 bases, with 14 bases between them. The CDR3 protein is CASSKTLGVSYEQYF. DNA for the CDR3: TGTGCCAGCAGCAAAACCCTTGGAGTCTCCTACGAGCAGTACTTC. The whole variable domain, filled in from reference TRBV9 and TRBJ2-7, reads DSGVTQTPKHLITATGQRVTLRCSPRSGDLSVYWYQQSLDQGLQFLIQYYNGEERAKGNILERFSAQQFPDLHSELNLSSLELGDSALYFCASSKTLGVSYEQYFGPGTRLTVT.

The gene calls are TRBV27 and TRBJ2-3; D is perhaps TRBD2 (6 bases). Deletions cut 3 bases from V and 0 bases from J, with 13 bases between. The CDR3 runs 16 residues. Germline V lookup: CDR1 MNHEY, CDR2 SMNVEV (reference sequence). The CDR3 DNA reads as TGTGCCAGCAGTTTTGCCGGGAGTACTAGCACAGATACGCAGTATTTT. This codes for CASSFAGSTSTDTQYF.

The rearrangement uses TRBV6-1 and TRBJ1-6; 10 bases are a match to TRBD1. The V gene end was trimmed by 6 bases and the J gene end by 8 bases; junction bases not matched to a gene: 7. Germline lookup yields CDR1 MNHNS and CDR2 SASEGT. This CDR3 is 15 amino acids long. The CDR3 sequence: CASRLDRGRDSPLHF. CDR3 nucleotide sequence: TGTGCCAGCAGACTCGACAGGGGGCGGGATTCACCCCTCCACTTT.

The chain links TRBV9 to TRBJ1-3, with a tentative D call TRBD1 (5 bases). This CDR3 is built from 16 residues. Germline V CDR1 and CDR2: SGDLS, YYNGEE. Trimming shortened V by 0 bases and J by 1 base, and 11 bases separated the two germline ends. The CDR3 region has the DNA TGTGCCAGCAGCGTAGGGATGGCAGGGTCTGGAAACACCATATATTTT. Translated: CASSVGMAGSGNTIYF.

V and J are TRBV6-1 and TRBJ1-2; D not resolved. CDR1 is MNHNS and CDR2 is SASEGT in the germline V gene. V lost 2 bases to trimming and J lost 4 bases, with 20 bases between them. The CDR3 is made up of 17 amino acids. The CDR3 sequence: CASSEPGKGTIFYGYTF. The CDR3 DNA sequence: TGTGCCAGCAGTGAACCGGGAAAGGGAACTATCTTCTATGGCTACACCTTC.

In DNA form, the CDR3 reads TGTGCCAGCAGCTCGACTTGGGGCAGGGGGCAGGTGTCAGATACGCAGTATTTT. Translated, it gives CASSSTWGRGQVSDTQYF. The rearrangement links TRBV7-6 to TRBJ2-3, with 8 bases that match TRBD1. CDR3 length: 18 residues. CDR1 is SGHVS and CDR2 is FNYEAQ in the germline V gene. The V gene end was trimmed by 4 bases and the J gene end by 4 bases; junction bases not matched to a gene: 16. The variable domain in full, with the rest retrieved from reference TRBV7-6 and TRBJ2-3, is GAGVSQSPRYKVTKRGQDVALRCDPISGHVSLYWYRQALGQGPEFLTYFNYEAQQDKSGLPNDRFSAERPEGSISTLTIQRTEQRDSAMYRCASSSTWGRGQVSDTQYFGPGTRLTVL.

The chain combines TRBV5-1 with TRBJ2-2; a weak D match, TRBD1 (6 bases). Trimming took 6 bases from V and 5 from J, leaving 11 bases between them. The CDR3 loop spans 13 amino acids. Looked up from germline, CDR1 is SGHRS and CDR2 is YFSETQ. In nucleotides, the CDR3 is TGCGCCAGCAACCAGGGGTGGACCGGGGAGCTGTTTTTT. Its protein product is CASNQGWTGELFF.

V usage is TRBV7-2 and J usage is TRBJ1-5; a weak D match, TRBD1 (5 bases). Germline V lookup: CDR1 SGHTA, CDR2 FQGNSA. The CDR3 length is 14 residues. Trimming removed 1 base at V and 6 bases at J, with 10 bases between. In DNA, the CDR3 is TGTGCCAGCAGCTTAGGCAGGGCAAGTCAGCCCCAGCATTTT. It encodes CASSLGRASQPQHF.

The chain combines TRBV19 with TRBJ2-3; unclear D gene. The CDR3 is made up of 14 amino acids. The germline gives CDR1 LNHDA, CDR2 SQIVND (reference sequence). V was clipped by 8 bases and J by 6 bases, with 18 bases between them. The CDR3 DNA reads as TGTGCCAGTTCCACACCGAATTCGAGGGATACGCAGTATTTT. Translated, it gives CASSTPNSRDTQYF.

The chain joins TRBV24-1 to TRBJ1-2; D is ambiguous. This CDR3 comprises 13 residues. Trimming stripped 4 bases from V and 8 bases from J, with 13 bases between. Germline CDR1 KGHDR, CDR2 SFDVKD. The CDR3 nucleotides are TGTGCCACCAGTGAGAGGATGGGAGGGGGCTACACCTTC. It codes for CATSERMGGGYTF.

The chain combines TRBV4-3 with TRBJ2-7, with 7 bases lining up with TRBD2. Germline values: CDR1 LGHNA, CDR2 YSLEER. The CDR3 runs to 15 residues. V was pared by 1 base and J by 2 bases, with 5 bases of the junction left unmatched. The CDR3: CASSQGGGIAYEQYF. As DNA, the CDR3 is TGCGCCAGCAGCCAAGGGGGGGGAATAGCCTACGAGCAGTACTTC.

By share, this clone counts as medium-sized. The J gene is TRBJ2-1, the V gene TRBV7-2, with TRBD2 matching over 8 bases. The germline gives CDR1 SGHTA, CDR2 FQGNSA. The CDR3 consists of 15 residues. Losses at the gene ends were 5 bases for V and 7 bases for J; bases not matched to a gene: 10. The CDR3 protein is CASSRTSYNSNEQFF. As DNA, the CDR3 is TGTGCCAGCAGCCGGACTAGCTATAATTCGAATGAGCAGTTCTTC.

J is TRBJ2-1 and V is TRBV5-6, with unresolved D. This CDR3 is built from 16 residues. Looked up from germline, CDR1 is SGHDT and CDR2 is YYEEEE. Between the trimmed V and J ends, which lost 5 bases and 0 bases, there was a span of 15 bases. CDR3 loop: CASRTSMRRSYNEQFF. The CDR3 bases are TGTGCCAGCAGGACCTCGATGCGGCGCTCCTACAATGAGCAGTTCTTC.

The rearrangement joins TRBV6-5 to TRBJ1-6; 9 nucleotides line up with TRBD1. This CDR3 has 14 amino acids. The junction had 3 bases not matched to a gene; V was cut back by 5 bases and J by 7 bases. Germline CDR1 reads MNHEY; CDR2 reads SVGAGI. The CDR3, as DNA: TGTGCCAGCAGTAAGGGGACAGGGAATTCACCCCTCCACTTT. It specifies CASSKGTGNSPLHF.

The rearrangement joins TRBV9 to TRBJ1-3; 8 positions agree with TRBD1. Germline V gene sequence: CDR1 SGDLS, CDR2 YYNGEE. The ends lost 5 bases at V and 6 bases at J; junction bases unmatched: 7. This CDR3 spans 14 amino acids. This CDR3 reads CASSRTGSQNTIYF. For the CDR3, the DNA is TGTGCCAGCAGTAGGACAGGGTCCCAAAACACCATATATTTT.

This rearrangement joins TRBV12-3 or TRBV12-4 to TRBJ1-2; D is ambiguous. Trimming shortened V by 3 bases and J by 3 bases, and 8 bases separated the two germline ends. This CDR3 has 13 residues. The CDR3 DNA is TGTGCCAGCAGTTTTCAGGTACACTATGGCTACACCTTC. Residues: CASSFQVHYGYTF.

CDR3 coding DNA: TGTGCCAGCAGCTTGGTATGGGGGCAGTTACGCGTCTACGAGCAGTACGTC. Protein product: CASSLVWGQLRVYEQYV. The chain joins TRBV5-5 to TRBJ2-7, with D possibly TRBD1 on 6 matching bases. V lost 0 bases and J 3 bases, leaving 19 bases between the germline ends. The CDR3 totals 17 residues. CDR1 is SGHKS, CDR2 YYEKEE, per germline (reference sequence).

The V and J genes are TRBV6-5 and TRBJ2-7, with a tentative D call TRBD2 (5 bases). Germline CDR1 and CDR2: MNHEY and SVGAGI. Trimming pared 6 bases from V and 4 bases from J, leaving 16 bases between. This CDR3 is built from 14 residues. CDR3 DNA sequence: TGTGCCAGCAGCCGAACACTAGTGCCGTACGAGCAGTACTTC. It yields the protein CASSRTLVPYEQYF.

The chain has TRBV7-2 and TRBJ2-1, with D unclear. Germline CDR1 reads SGHTA; CDR2 reads FQGNSA. Trimming pared 6 bases from V and 0 bases from J, leaving 12 bases between. The CDR3 has 15 residues. The chain's CDR3 is CASRYSLSSYNEQFF. For the CDR3, the DNA is TGTGCCAGCAGGTACAGTCTCAGCTCCTACAATGAGCAGTTCTTC.

The genes are TRBV3-1 (or the pseudogene TRBV3-2) and TRBJ2-3; TRBD2 agrees at 11 bases. J lost 2 bases, V lost 3 bases, and 4 bases had no gene match. This CDR3 is built from 16 residues. Germline V lookup: CDR1 LGHDT, CDR2 YNNKEL (reference sequence). The CDR3 DNA sequence: TGTGCCAGCAGCCACCGACTAGCGGGGCCCACAGATACGCAGTATTTT. It is translated as CASSHRLAGPTDTQYF.

V gene TRBV19 combines with J gene TRBJ1-4, with 7 bases identical to TRBD1. The trim removed 3 bases at V and 5 bases at J, leaving 6 bases unmatched. CDR1 and CDR2 from the germline V gene are LNHDA and SQIVND (reference sequence). The CDR3 sequence is 15 residues long. In DNA, the CDR3 is TGTGCCAGTAGTATTAGCAGGGGGAGGAATGAAAAACTGTTTTTT. Amino acids: CASSISRGRNEKLFF.